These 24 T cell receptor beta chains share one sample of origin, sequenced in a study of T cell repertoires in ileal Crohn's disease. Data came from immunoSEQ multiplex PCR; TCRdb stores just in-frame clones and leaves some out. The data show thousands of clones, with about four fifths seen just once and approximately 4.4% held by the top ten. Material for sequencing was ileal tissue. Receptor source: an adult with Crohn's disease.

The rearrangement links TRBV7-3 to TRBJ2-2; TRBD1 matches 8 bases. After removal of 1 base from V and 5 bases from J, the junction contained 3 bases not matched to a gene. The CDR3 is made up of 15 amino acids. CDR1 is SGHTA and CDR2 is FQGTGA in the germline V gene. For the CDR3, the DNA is TGTGCCAGCAGCTTAAGGCAGGGGGCTACCGGGGAGCTGTTTTTT. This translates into CASSLRQGATGELFF. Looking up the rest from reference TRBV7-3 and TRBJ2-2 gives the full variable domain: GAGVSQTPSNKVTEKGKYVELRCDPISGHTALYWYRQSLGQGPEFLIYFQGTGAADDSGLPNDRFFAVRPEGSVSTLKIQRTERGDSAVYLCASSLRQGATGELFFGEGSRLTVL.

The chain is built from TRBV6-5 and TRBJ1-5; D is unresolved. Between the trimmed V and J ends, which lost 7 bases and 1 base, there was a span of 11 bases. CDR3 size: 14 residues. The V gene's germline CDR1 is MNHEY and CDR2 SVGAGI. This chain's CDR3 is CASTLRVSNQPQHF. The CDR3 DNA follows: TGTGCCAGCACCCTTCGGGTAAGCAATCAGCCCCAGCATTTT.

Here the CDR3 reads CASSLQVLYGYTF. The DNA for the CDR3 is TGTGCCAGCAGCTTGCAGGTTTTGTATGGCTACACCTTC. The rearrangement joins TRBV7-9 to TRBJ1-2; D uncertain. Germline V lookup: CDR1 SEHNR, CDR2 FQNEAQ (reference sequence). The CDR3 covers 13 residues. The germline V and J ends were trimmed by 3 bases and 5 bases, with 10 bases remaining between them.

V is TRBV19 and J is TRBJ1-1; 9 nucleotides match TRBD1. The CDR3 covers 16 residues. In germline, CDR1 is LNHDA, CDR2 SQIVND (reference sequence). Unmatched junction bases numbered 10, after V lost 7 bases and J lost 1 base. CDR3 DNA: TGTGCCAGTACCTCCGACAGGGGGACAGGGAACACTGAAGCTTTCTTT. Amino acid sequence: CASTSDRGTGNTEAFF. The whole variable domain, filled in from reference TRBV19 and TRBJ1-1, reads DGGITQSPKYLFRKEGQNVTLSCEQNLNHDAMYWYRQDPGQGLRLIYYSQIVNDFQKGDIAEGYSVSREKKESFPLTVTSAQKNPTAFYLCASTSDRGTGNTEAFFGQGTRLTVV.

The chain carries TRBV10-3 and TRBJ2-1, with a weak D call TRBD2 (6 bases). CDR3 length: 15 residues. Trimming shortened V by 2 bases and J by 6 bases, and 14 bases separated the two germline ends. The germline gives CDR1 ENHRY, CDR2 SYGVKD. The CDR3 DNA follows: TGTGCCATCAGTGAGGGTAGCGGAACCCTCAATGAGCAGTTCTTC. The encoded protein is CAISEGSGTLNEQFF.

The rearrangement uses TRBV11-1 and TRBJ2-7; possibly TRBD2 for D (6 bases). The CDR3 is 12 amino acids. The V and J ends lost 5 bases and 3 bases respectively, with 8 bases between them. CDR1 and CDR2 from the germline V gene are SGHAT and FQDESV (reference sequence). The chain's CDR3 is CASSISGYEQYF. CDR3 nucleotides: TGTGCCAGCAGCATTAGCGGCTACGAGCAGTACTTC.

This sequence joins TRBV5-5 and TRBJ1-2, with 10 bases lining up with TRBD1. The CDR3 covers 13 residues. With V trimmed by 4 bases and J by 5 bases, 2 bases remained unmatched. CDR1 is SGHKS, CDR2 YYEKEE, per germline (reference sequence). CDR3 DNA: TGTGCCAGCAGCCAGGACAGGGGGTATGGCTACACCTTC. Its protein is CASSQDRGYGYTF.

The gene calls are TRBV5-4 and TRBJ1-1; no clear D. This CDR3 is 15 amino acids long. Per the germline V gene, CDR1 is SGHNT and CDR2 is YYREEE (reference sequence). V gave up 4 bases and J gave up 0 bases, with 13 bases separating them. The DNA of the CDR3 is TGTGCCAGCAGCCTTCCGGGAAGCATGAACACTGAAGCTTTCTTT. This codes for CASSLPGSMNTEAFF. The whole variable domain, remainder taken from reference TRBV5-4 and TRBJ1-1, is ETGVTQSPTHLIKTRGQQVTLRCSSQSGHNTVSWYQQALGQGPQFIFQYYREEENGRGNFPPRFSGLQFPNYSSELNVNALELDDSALYLCASSLPGSMNTEAFFGQGTRLTVV.

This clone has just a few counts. CDR3 loop: CASSGQDRGNEQFF. CDR3 bases: TGTGCCAGCAGTGGACAGGACAGGGGGAATGAGCAGTTCTTC. This chain joins TRBV25-1 and TRBJ2-1; 10 nucleotides match TRBD1. V shed 4 bases, J shed 7 bases, and the junction held 4 bases outside the gene matches. The germline V gene encodes CDR1 MGHDK and CDR2 SYGVNS. The CDR3 spans 14 residues.

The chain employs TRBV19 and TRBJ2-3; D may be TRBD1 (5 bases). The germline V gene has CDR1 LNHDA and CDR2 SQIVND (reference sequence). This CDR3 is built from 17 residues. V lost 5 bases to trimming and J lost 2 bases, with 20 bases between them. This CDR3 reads CASSAARSRANTDTQYF. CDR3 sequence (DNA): TGTGCCAGTAGTGCAGCCCGGTCCAGGGCAAACACAGATACGCAGTATTTT.

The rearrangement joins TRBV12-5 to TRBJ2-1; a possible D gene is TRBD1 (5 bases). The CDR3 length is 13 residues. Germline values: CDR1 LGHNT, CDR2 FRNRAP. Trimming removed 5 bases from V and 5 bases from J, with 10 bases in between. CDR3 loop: CASGVTENNEQFF. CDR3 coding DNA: TGTGCTAGTGGTGTGACAGAAAACAATGAGCAGTTCTTC. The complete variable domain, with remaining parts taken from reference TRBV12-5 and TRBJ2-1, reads DARVTQTPRHKVTEMGQEVTMRCQPILGHNTVFWYRQTMMQGLELLAYFRNRAPLDDSGMPKDRFSAEMPDATLATLKIQPSEPRDSAVYFCASGVTENNEQFFGPGTRLTVL.

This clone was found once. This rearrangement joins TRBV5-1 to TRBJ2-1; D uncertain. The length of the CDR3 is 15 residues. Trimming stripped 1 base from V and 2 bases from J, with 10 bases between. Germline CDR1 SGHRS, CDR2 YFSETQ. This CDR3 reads CASSLTMVTYNEQFF. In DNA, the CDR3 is TGCGCCAGCAGCTTGACTATGGTGACCTACAATGAGCAGTTCTTC.

CDR3 in DNA: TGTGCCAGCAGTGGGGAGGGCAGGCCGGGACTACCTTACGAGCAGTACTTC. This sequence encodes CASSGEGRPGLPYEQYF. J is TRBJ2-7 and V is TRBV25-1; 7 bases are shared with TRBD2. Germline assignment: CDR1 MGHDK and CDR2 SYGVNS. After removal of 4 bases from V and 4 bases from J, the junction contained 16 bases not matched to a gene. The CDR3 sequence is 17 residues long.

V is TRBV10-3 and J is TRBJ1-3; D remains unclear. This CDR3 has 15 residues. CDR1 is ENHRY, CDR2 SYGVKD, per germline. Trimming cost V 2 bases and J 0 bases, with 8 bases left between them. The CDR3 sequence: CAISEGGNSGNTIYF. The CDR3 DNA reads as TGTGCCATCAGTGAGGGAGGAAACTCTGGAAACACCATATATTTT.

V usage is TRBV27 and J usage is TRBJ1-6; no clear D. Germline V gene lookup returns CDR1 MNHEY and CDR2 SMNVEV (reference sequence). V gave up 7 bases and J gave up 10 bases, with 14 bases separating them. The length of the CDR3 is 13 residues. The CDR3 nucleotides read TGTGCCAGCATCCTCTTCGAGGTGTCACCCCTCCACTTT. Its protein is CASILFEVSPLHF.

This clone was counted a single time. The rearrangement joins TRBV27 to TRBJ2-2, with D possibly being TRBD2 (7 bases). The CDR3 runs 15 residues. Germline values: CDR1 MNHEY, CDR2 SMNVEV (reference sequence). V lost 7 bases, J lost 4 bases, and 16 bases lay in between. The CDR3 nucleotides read TGTGCCAGCACCAGGGGCGGGGGTACCACCGGGGAGCTGTTTTTT. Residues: CASTRGGGTTGELFF.

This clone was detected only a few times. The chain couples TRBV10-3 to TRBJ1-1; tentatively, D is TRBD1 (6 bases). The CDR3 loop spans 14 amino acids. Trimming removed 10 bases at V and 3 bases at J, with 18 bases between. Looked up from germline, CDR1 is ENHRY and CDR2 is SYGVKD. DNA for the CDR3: TGTGCCACCAAAGGGCAGGGGCTTGACACTGAAGCTTTCTTT. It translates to CATKGQGLDTEAFF.

CDR3 bases: TGTGCCAGCAGTCAAGTCAGGGGTCGCGGCTACACCTTC. This codes for CASSQVRGRGYTF. This chain connects TRBV28 to TRBJ1-2, with a possible D match to TRBD1 (6 bases). This CDR3 spans 13 amino acids. Germline V lookup: CDR1 MDHEN, CDR2 SYDVKM. Trimming left V 5 bases short and J 8 bases short, with 15 bases between.

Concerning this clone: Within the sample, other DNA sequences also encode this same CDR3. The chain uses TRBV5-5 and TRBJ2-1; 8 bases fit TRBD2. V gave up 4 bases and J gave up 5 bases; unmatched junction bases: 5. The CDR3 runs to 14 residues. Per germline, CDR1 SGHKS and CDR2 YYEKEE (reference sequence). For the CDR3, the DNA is TGTGCCAGCAGCCTAACTAGCGGAGACAATGAGCAGTTCTTC. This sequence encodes CASSLTSGDNEQFF.

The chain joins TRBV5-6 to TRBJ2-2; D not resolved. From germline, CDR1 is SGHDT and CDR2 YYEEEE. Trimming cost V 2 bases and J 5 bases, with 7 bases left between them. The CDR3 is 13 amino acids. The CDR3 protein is CASSFQDTGELFF. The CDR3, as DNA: TGTGCCAGCAGCTTTCAGGATACCGGGGAGCTGTTTTTT.

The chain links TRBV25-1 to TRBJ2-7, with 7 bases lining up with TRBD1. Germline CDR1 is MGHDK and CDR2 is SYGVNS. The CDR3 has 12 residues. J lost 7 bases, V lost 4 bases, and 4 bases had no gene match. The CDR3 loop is CASSVTGKEQYF. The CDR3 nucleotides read TGTGCCAGCAGTGTGACAGGGAAGGAGCAGTACTTC.

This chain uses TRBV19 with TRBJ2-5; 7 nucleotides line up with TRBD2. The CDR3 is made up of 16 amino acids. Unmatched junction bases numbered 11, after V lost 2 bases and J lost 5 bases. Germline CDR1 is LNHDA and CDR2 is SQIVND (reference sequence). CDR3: CASSILSGTGGETQYF. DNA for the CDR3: TGTGCCAGTAGTATATTATCCGGGACCGGGGGGGAGACCCAGTACTTC.

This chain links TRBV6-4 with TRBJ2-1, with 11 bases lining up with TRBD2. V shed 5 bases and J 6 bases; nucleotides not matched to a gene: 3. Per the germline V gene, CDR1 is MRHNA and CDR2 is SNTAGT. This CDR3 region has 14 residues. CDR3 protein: CASSQLAGGNEQFF. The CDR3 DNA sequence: TGTGCCAGCAGTCAGCTAGCGGGAGGCAATGAGCAGTTCTTC.

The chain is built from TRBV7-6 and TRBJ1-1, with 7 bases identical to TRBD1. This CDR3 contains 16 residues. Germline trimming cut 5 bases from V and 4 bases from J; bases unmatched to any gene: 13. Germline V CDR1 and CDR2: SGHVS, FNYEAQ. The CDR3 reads CASSLRLRTGATEAFF. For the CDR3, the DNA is TGTGCCAGCAGCCTAAGGCTTAGGACAGGAGCCACTGAAGCTTTCTTT.